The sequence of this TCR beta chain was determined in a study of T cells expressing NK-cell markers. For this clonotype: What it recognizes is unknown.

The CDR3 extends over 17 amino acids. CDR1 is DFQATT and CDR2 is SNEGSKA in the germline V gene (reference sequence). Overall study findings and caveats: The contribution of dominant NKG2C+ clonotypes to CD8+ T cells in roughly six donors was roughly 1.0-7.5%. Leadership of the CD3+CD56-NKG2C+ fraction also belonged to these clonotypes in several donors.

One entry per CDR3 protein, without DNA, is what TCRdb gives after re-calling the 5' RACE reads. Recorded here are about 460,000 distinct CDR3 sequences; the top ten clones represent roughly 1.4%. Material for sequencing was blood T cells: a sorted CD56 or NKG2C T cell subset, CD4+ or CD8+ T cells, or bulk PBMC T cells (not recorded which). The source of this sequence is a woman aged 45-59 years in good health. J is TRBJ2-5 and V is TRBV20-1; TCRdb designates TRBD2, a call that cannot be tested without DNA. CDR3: CSAIPQRERALKETQYF.